This TCR beta chain was recovered during a study of blood T cells in healthy people across ages. The authors ran a second PCR of about 6 to 11 cycles using a sample-barcoded 5' primer and a J-beta primer mix. TCRdb re-called the 5' RACE reads with MiXCR, one entry per CDR3 protein. The table shows over a million distinct CDR3 sequences, with about 43% occurring only once. In germline, CDR1 is LGHDT, CDR2 YNNKEL (reference sequence). CDR3 length equals 13 residues. V was clipped by 0 bases and J by 8 bases, with 7 bases between them. This clonotype was sampled from a woman aged 18-29 years in good health. Sample: blood. V is TRBV3-1 and J is TRBJ1-4; D is unresolved. CDR3 sequence reads: CASSQEDQEKLFF. The CDR3 nucleotides read TGTGCCAGCAGCCAAGAAGACCAGGAAAAACTGTTTTTT. Filled out from reference TRBV3-1 and TRBJ1-4, the complete variable domain reads DTAVSQTPKYLVTQMGNDKSIKCEQNLGHDTMYWYKQDSKKFLKIMFSYNNKELIINETVPNRFSPKSPDKAHLNLHINSLELGDSAVYFCASSQEDQEKLFFGSGTQLSVL.